This T cell receptor beta chain was retrieved from a study of shared clonotypes between healthy human individuals. Trimming pared 5 bases from V and 2 bases from J, leaving 18 bases between. Germline V gene sequence: CDR1 LNHNV, CDR2 YYDKDF (reference sequence). The CDR3 consists of 16 residues. Notes on this clone: Its specificity is unknown.

Study-wide results and limits: The small donor group covered limited genetic and exposure diversity. Larger estimated richness was generally recorded for naive subsets relative to memory subsets.

The data were produced by immunoSEQ multiplex PCR, yet TCRdb's version contains in-frame clones alone and is incomplete. The sample gives fewer than 1.8 million clones, 98% of which show up once; roughly 0.36% is in the top ten. The source of this sequence is a man aged 25 to 40 in good health. The chain couples TRBV15 to TRBJ2-5; D possibly matches TRBD1 or TRBD2 (6 bases each). Sequenced sample: naive CD4+ T cells sorted from blood. Subset given: CD45RA+ positively selected. The CDR3 sequence is CATSRGGRRGQETQYF. The CDR3 nucleotides read TGTGCCACCAGCCGTGGGGGGAGAAGGGGGCAAGAGACCCAGTACTTC.